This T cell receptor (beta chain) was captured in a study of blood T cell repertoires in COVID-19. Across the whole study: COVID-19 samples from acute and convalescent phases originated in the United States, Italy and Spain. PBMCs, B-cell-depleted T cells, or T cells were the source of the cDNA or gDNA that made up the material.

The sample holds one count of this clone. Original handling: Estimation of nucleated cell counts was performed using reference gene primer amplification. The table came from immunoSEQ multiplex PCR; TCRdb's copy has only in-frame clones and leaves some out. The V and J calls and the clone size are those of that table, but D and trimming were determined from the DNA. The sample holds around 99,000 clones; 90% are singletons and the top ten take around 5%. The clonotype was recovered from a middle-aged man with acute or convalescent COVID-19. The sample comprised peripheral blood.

CDR3 region: CASSPPGQLNTEAFF. In nucleotides, the CDR3 is TGTGCCAGTAGTCCTCCCGGACAGTTGAACACTGAAGCTTTCTTT. The rearrangement joins TRBV19 to TRBJ1-1, with D possibly matching TRBD1 (6 bases). The ends were cut back, 5 bases at V and 0 bases at J, with 13 bases in the middle. The CDR3 sequence is 15 residues long. The germline CDR1 and CDR2 sequences are LNHDA and SQIVND (reference sequence).